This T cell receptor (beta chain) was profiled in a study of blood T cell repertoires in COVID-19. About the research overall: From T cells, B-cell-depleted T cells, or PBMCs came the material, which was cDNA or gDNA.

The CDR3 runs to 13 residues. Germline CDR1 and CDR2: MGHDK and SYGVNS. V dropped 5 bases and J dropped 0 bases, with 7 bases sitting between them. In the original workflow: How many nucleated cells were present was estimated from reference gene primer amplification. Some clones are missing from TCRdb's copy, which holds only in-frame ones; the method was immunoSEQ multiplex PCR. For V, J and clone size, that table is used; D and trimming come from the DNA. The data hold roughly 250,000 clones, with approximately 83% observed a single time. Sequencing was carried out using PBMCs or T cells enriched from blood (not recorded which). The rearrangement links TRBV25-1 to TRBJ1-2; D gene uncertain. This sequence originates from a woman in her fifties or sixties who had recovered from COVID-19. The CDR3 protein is CASSSRSNYGYTF. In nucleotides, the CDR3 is TGTGCCAGCAGTTCTCGGTCTAACTATGGCTACACCTTC.